This TCR beta chain comes out of a study of T cells after yellow fever vaccination (dated by TCRdb to 2018 to 2020). Study-wide context: Libraries from fractions with low cell numbers were prepared with the SMART-Seq v4 Ultra Low Input RNA kit. To track T-cell clones before and after primary and booster YFV17D yellow fever vaccination, bulk TCR alpha and beta repertoires were sequenced longitudinally. Two healthy male donors made up the cohort, one aged 18 to 30 years and the other aged 30 to 40 years. Blood was collected at multiple timepoints before and after primary and secondary immunization, and bulk PBMC replicates and cell subsets were isolated. Results and caveats for the whole study, not just this receptor: Compared with the primary T-cell response, the secondary T-cell response was weaker but faster, peaking on day 5 rather than day 15. Most clones expanded after primary vaccination were re-detected after the booster (around 96% of CD4 and approximately 88% of CD8), suggesting broad memory maintenance. Because the study included only a couple of donors, the extent to which the findings can be generalized is limited. A small share of clonotypes occurred in both CD4 and CD8 compartments, likely arising from convergent recombination. FACS-sorted repertoires could contain abundant contaminating clonotypes from the bulk population, so computational filtering was required.

This clonotype was recorded a few times. The antigen this receptor binds is unknown. No qualities accompany the bases; no much larger clone lies one base away. In the paper's terms, the treatment or condition label means: live attenuated yellow fever vaccine strain. PBMCs were isolated from peripheral blood using a standard Ficoll-Paque protocol. CD4 and CD8 T-cell fractions were isolated with Dynabeads CD4 and CD8 positive selection kits. RNA was extracted with TriZol from bulk PBMCs, CD4 and CD8 fractions, and dextramer-positive and dextramer-negative fractions. Sequencing instrument: Illumina NovaSeq 6000. Synthesis of TCR cDNA relied on 5'RACE template switching, a step that introduced a universal primer site along with unique molecular identifiers. Priming of cDNA synthesis was performed from both the TCR alpha and TCR beta constant segments. Two PCR steps were used to amplify libraries, with sample barcodes and sequencing adapters being added in the second step. Sequencing of libraries was done on Illumina HiSeq 2500 (2x100 bp) or NovaSeq (2x150 bp). In the authors' own workflow: MIGEC was used to demultiplex reads and collapse the reads into UMI consensus sequences, and MiXCR was used for V(D)J alignment. Using edgeR on replicate PBMC samples, clonotypes were called vaccine-responding if FDR was below 0.01 and the log2 fold change was above 5 up to day 15. Each bulk clonotype was labeled CD4 or CD8 based on which sequenced repertoire, CD4 or CD8, contained the clonotype at higher abundance. Using fastp at Q25 and MiXCR, TCRdb reprocessed the public reads and kept productive beta chains. Entries that share a CDR3 protein sequence are merged under the most common genes and DNA. TCRdb assigned the V and J calls; the authors' analysis was not used. In all, the sample holds 200,000 to 250,000 distinct CDR3 sequences, and around 3.1% of those were seen once. Together, the top ten hold around 3.2% of the sample.

From the cysteine through the phenylalanine, the CDR3 covers 18 amino acids. The only DNA kept is the CDR3, 54 bases in frame from the first base. Relative to germline, V is missing 3 bases and J is missing 6 bases, with 16 bases of the junction outside any gene match. The germline V gene supplies CDR1 KGHSH and CDR2 LQKENI. The chain links TRBV18 with TRBJ1-2, with TRBD1 identical over 10 junction bases. The source was CD4+ T cells sorted from PBMCs, collected 10 days after the yellow fever booster vaccination. This clonotype was sampled from a man aged 18 to 29 who received the YFV17D yellow fever vaccine. The encoded CDR3 is CASSPLLLGRDRGDGYTF. The DNA sequence is as follows: TGTGCCAGCTCACCGCTGCTCCTCGGCCGGGACAGGGGAGATGGCTACACCTTC.